The rows below give T cell receptor beta chains drawn from one sample of a study of cytomegalovirus exposure and HLA in healthy donors. Some clones are missing from TCRdb's copy, which holds only in-frame ones; the method was immunoSEQ multiplex PCR. Among about 140,000 clones, around 78% were seen once, and the ten largest hold 2% to 2.5%. The sample comprised PBMCs. These receptors all stem from a woman under 30 in good health and CMV-seropositive. Each CDR3 is given with its conserved first and last residue. D genes are given only for firm matches. The size field is filled for only some rows; it gives once, few, many or a size class.

d_call,cdr3_length,j_call,clone_size,v_call,cdr3_nt,cdr3_aa
TRBD1,15,TRBJ1-5,NA,TRBV10-3,TGTGCCATCAGTGACGCCACAGGGGGCAATCAGCCCCAGCATTTT,CAISDATGGNQPQHF
TRBD1,16,TRBJ1-4,NA,TRBV27,TGTGCCAGCAGTTTACTGGGACAGGGCACTAATGAAAAACTGTTTTTT,CASSLLGQGTNEKLFF
TRBD2,16,TRBJ2-1,NA,TRBV4-1,TGCGCCAGCAGCCGGATGAGCGGGGGGGACGCCAATGAGCAGTTCTTC,CASSRMSGGDANEQFF
NA,15,TRBJ1-5,NA,TRBV7-9,TGTGCCAGCAGCGCGGACGGGGGGGGCAATCAGCCCCAGCATTTT,CASSADGGGNQPQHF
TRBD2,15,TRBJ2-3,NA,TRBV2,TGTGCCAGCAGAGAAACTAGCGGGGGGGCAGATACGCAGTATTTT,CASRETSGGADTQYF
NA,13,TRBJ2-5,NA,TRBV18,TGTGCCAGTTCAATAATAGGGGAAGAGACCCAGTACTTC,CASSIIGEETQYF
TRBD2,15,TRBJ2-7,NA,TRBV28,TGTGCCAGCAGTACCGGACTAGCGGTAGGCTACGAGCAGTACTTC,CASSTGLAVGYEQYF
NA,14,TRBJ1-2,NA,TRBV6-1,TGTGCCAGCAGTGAGGCGCGGGGATATGGAGGCTACACCTTC,CASSEARGYGGYTF
NA,14,TRBJ1-1,NA,TRBV11-3,TGTGCCAGCAGCTTGGGGCAGCCGAACACTGAAGCTTTCTTT,CASSLGQPNTEAFF
NA,14,TRBJ1-2,NA,TRBV4-3,TGCGCCAGCAGCCTATCAACTACTAACTATGGCTACACCTTC,CASSLSTTNYGYTF
TRBD1,14,TRBJ2-5,NA,TRBV18,TGTGCCAGCTCACCACGGACAGGCCAAGAGACCCAGTACTTC,CASSPRTGQETQYF
NA,14,TRBJ1-1,once,TRBV6-5,TGTGCCAGCAGCCAACAGGGTGGGTACACTGAAGCTTTCTTT,CASSQQGGYTEAFF
NA,13,TRBJ1-2,NA,TRBV30,TGTGCCTGGAGTGTAGCAGGGGATAGTGGCTACACCTTC,CAWSVAGDSGYTF
TRBD1,16,TRBJ2-7,few,TRBV5-6,TGTGCCAGCAGCCGCCGGGACAGGGCTCTATCTTACGAGCAGTACTTC,CASSRRDRALSYEQYF
TRBD1,15,TRBJ1-4,NA,TRBV6-1,TGTGCCAGCAGTGCCCGGACAGGGGTGGGGGAAAAACTGTTTTTT,CASSARTGVGEKLFF
TRBD1,15,TRBJ2-3,NA,TRBV30,TGTGCCTGGAGCGCGAACAGGGGAGGCACAGATACGCAGTATTTT,CAWSANRGGTDTQYF
TRBD1,13,TRBJ1-2,NA,TRBV5-6,TGTGCCAGCAGCTTCGACAGGGGGGGCGGCTACACCTTC,CASSFDRGGGYTF
TRBD1,14,TRBJ1-1,NA,TRBV6-1,TGTGCCAGTACGAGACAGGGGGCGCAAACTGAAGCTTTCTTT,CASTRQGAQTEAFF
NA,12,TRBJ1-2,NA,TRBV5-1,TGCGCCAGCAGACTCACGGGGGGAGGCTACACCTTC,CASRLTGGGYTF
NA,13,TRBJ1-1,NA,TRBV6-4,TGTGCCAGCAGCACCAGGATGAACACTGAAGCTTTCTTT,CASSTRMNTEAFF
TRBD1,18,TRBJ1-3,few,TRBV11-2,TGTGCCAGCAGCTTAGATCCGGGACAGGGGGCATCTGGAAACACCATATATTTT,CASSLDPGQGASGNTIYF
TRBD2,16,TRBJ2-1,NA,TRBV9,TGTGCCAGCAGCGTAGGATTAGCGGGGGGGCGGGATGAGCAGTTCTTC,CASSVGLAGGRDEQFF
NA,14,TRBJ1-2,NA,TRBV4-3,TGCGCCAGCAGCTATGGACAGACTGGCTATGGCTACACCTTC,CASSYGQTGYGYTF
NA,12,TRBJ2-5,NA,TRBV30,TGTGCCTGGATATCCCCTAGCGAGACCCAGTACTTC,CAWISPSETQYF
NA,14,TRBJ1-5,NA,TRBV2,TGTGCCAGCGGGGGGGGAAAGGGCAATCAGCCCCAGCATTTT,CASGGGKGNQPQHF
TRBD1,15,TRBJ2-7,NA,TRBV30,TGTGCCTGGATATTCGGGTCAGGGGGCTTGTACGAGCAGTACTTC,CAWIFGSGGLYEQYF
NA,13,TRBJ1-1,NA,TRBV5-4,TGTGCCAGCAGCTTCCCGCCAGATCCGGGGGCTTTCTTT,CASSFPPDPGAFF
NA,13,TRBJ1-5,NA,TRBV19,TGTGCCAGTGGAACAGGGCCCGGGCAGCCCCAGCATTTT,CASGTGPGQPQHF
TRBD1,15,TRBJ2-3,NA,TRBV11-2,TGTGCCAGCAGCTACGACAGGGGAGGCACAGATACGCAGTATTTT,CASSYDRGGTDTQYF
TRBD1,14,TRBJ1-1,NA,TRBV5-1,TGCGCCAGCAGCAGGGACAGGGTGTATACTGAAGCTTTCTTT,CASSRDRVYTEAFF
NA,14,TRBJ1-6,NA,TRBV30,TGTGCCTGGAGTGTAGAAGGGGGAAATTCACCCCTCCACTTT,CAWSVEGGNSPLHF
TRBD2,18,TRBJ2-5,NA,TRBV7-8,TGTGCCAGCAGCTCTCAGCGGCCTGGGACTAGCCGACAAGAGACCCAGTACTTC,CASSSQRPGTSRQETQYF
TRBD1,14,TRBJ1-1,NA,TRBV5-1,TGCGCCAGCAGCCCCGACAGGGAAAACACTGAAGCTTTCTTT,CASSPDRENTEAFF
NA,14,TRBJ2-5,NA,TRBV5-1,TGCGCCAGCAGCCCCGGCGGGGGCGGGGAGACCCAGTACTTC,CASSPGGGGETQYF
NA,15,TRBJ2-5,NA,TRBV6-5,TGTGCCAGCAGTTCCACAGGACCGGGCCAAGAGACCCAGTACTTC,CASSSTGPGQETQYF
TRBD1,14,TRBJ2-7,few,TRBV14,TGTGCCAGCAGCCCGGGACAGGGTAGTTACGAGCAGTACTTC,CASSPGQGSYEQYF
TRBD2,14,TRBJ2-7,NA,TRBV6-5,TGTGCCAGCAGGACTAGCGGGGGAACAGGGGAGCAGTACTTC,CASRTSGGTGEQYF
TRBD1,19,TRBJ1-6,NA,TRBV6-1,TGTGCCAGCAGTGTTTACCGAGGACAGGGGAAAACCCCCAATTCACCCCTCCACTTT,CASSVYRGQGKTPNSPLHF
TRBD1,14,TRBJ1-5,NA,TRBV5-1,TGCGCCAGCAGCTTGGGGACAGGGACCCCGCCCCAGCATTTT,CASSLGTGTPPQHF
TRBD1,16,TRBJ1-2,NA,TRBV5-1,TGCGCCAGCAGCTTGGCCGGGACAGGGGGCCGGGATGGCTACACCTTC,CASSLAGTGGRDGYTF
NA,15,TRBJ1-5,few,TRBV19,TGTGCCAGTAGTATAGAGGGGGGACGCAATCAGCCCCAGCATTTT,CASSIEGGRNQPQHF
NA,14,TRBJ1-2,NA,TRBV13,TGTGCCAGCAGCTCCAGTCGGCAGGCCGATGGCTACACCTTC,CASSSSRQADGYTF
NA,14,TRBJ2-6,NA,TRBV5-1,TGCGCCAGCAGCTCATCAGCTGGGGCCAACGTCCTGACTTTC,CASSSSAGANVLTF
TRBD2,15,TRBJ2-3,once,TRBV6-5,TGTGCCAGCACCGATAGCGGGGGGGCCTACCATACGCAGTATTTT,CASTDSGGAYHTQYF
NA,12,TRBJ2-7,NA,TRBV7-2,TGTGCCAGCAGCCCCAATCCCTACGAGCAGTACTTC,CASSPNPYEQYF
TRBD2,15,TRBJ2-5,NA,TRBV5-6,TGTGCCAGCAGCTTGGGCCGGGGGGGATGGGAGACCCAGTACTTC,CASSLGRGGWETQYF
NA,12,TRBJ2-3,NA,TRBV6-1,TGTGCCAGCCCCACTAGGGAAGATACGCAGTATTTT,CASPTREDTQYF
TRBD1,15,TRBJ1-3,NA,TRBV28,TGTGCCAGCAGCAGGGGGTCCACAGTAGGAAACACCATATATTTT,CASSRGSTVGNTIYF
NA,11,TRBJ1-1,NA,TRBV28,TGTGCCAGCCGGGGGATCACCGAAGCTTTCTTT,CASRGITEAFF
NA,14,TRBJ2-5,NA,TRBV25-1,TGTGCCAGCAGTGACATCGGGGTCCAAGAGACCCAGTACTTC,CASSDIGVQETQYF
NA,15,TRBJ1-4,NA,TRBV19,TGTGCCAGTAGTGACAGACCTGCAACTAATGAAAAACTGTTTTTT,CASSDRPATNEKLFF
TRBD1,15,TRBJ2-5,NA,TRBV6-1,TGTGCCAGCAGGAGGACAGGGGGCTCGGGGGAGACCCAGTACTTC,CASRRTGGSGETQYF